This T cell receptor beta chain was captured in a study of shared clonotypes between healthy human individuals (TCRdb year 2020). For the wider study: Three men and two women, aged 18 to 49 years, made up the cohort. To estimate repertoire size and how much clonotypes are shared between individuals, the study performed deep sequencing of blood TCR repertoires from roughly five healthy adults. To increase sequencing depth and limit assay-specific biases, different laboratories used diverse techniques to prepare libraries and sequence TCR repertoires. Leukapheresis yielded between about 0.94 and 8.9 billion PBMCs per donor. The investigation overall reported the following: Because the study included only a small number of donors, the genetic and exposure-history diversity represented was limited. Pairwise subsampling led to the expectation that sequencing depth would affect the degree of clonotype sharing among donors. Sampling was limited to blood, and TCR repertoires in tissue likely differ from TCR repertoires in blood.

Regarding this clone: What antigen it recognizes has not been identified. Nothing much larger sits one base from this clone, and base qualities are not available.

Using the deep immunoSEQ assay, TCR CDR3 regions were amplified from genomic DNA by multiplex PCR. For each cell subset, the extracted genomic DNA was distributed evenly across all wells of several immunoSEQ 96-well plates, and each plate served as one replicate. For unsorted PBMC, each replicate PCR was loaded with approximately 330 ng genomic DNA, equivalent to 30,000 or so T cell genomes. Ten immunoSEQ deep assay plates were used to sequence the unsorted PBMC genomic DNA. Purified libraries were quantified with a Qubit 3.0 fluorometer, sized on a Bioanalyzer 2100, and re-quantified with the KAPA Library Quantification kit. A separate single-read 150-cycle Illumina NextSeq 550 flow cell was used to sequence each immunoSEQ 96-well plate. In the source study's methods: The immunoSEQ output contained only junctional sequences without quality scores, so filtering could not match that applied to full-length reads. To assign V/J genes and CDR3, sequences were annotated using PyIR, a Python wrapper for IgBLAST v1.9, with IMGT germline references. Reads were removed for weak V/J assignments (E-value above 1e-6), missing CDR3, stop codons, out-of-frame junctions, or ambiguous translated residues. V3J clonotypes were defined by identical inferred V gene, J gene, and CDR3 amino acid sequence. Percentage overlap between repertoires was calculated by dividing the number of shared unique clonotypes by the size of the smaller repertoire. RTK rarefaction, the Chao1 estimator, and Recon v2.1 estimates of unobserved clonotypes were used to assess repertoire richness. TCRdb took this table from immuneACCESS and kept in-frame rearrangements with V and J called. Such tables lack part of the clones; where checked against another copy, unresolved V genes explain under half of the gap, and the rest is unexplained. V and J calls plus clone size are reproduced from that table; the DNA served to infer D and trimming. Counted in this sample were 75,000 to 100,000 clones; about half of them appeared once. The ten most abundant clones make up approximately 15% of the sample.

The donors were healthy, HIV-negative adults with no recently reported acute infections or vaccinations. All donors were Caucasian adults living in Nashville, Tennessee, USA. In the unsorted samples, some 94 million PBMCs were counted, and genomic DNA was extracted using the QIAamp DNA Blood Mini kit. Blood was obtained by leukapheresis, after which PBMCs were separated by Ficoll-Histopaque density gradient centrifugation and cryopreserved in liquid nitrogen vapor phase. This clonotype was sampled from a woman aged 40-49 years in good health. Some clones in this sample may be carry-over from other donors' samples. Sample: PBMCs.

The DNA reads as follows: TGTGCCAGCAGTTTCCACGGGGGTCGCACAGATACGCAGTATTTT. Its protein product is CASSFHGGRTDTQYF. The chain uses TRBV6-5 and TRBJ2-3; TRBD2 could be the D gene, as 6 bases match. V and J are truncated by 4 bases and 1 base respectively, leaving an intervening sequence of 12 bases. CDR1 is given as MNHEY and CDR2 as SVGAGI, both from the germline V gene. The CDR3 spans 15 residues, from the cysteine through the phenylalanine. Of the read, only the CDR3 DNA is kept; its 45 bases are in frame from base 1.